Below are 24 T cell receptor beta chains sequenced from a single sample in a study of technical replicates of blood from a few donors (dated by TCRdb to the late 2010s). The library relied on the immunoSEQ multiplex PCR assay. Imported from immuneACCESS, the table was reduced by TCRdb to in-frame sequences with V and J called. These copies leave out some clones; in studies compared against another copy, an unresolved V gene accounts for under half, and the cause of the remainder is not known. Recorded for this sample are about 75,000 clones; about 97% of them occurred a single time. Around 0.18% of the sample is held by the ten biggest clonotypes. The source material was T cells isolated from PBMCs. Source of these receptors: a human donor in good health.

This sequence joins TRBV25-1 and TRBJ2-1, with TRBD2 as a possible D gene (6 bases). In germline, CDR1 is MGHDK, CDR2 SYGVNS. The CDR3 totals 16 residues. The V end was cut by 1 base, the J end by 7 bases, with 17 bases between. The CDR3 sequence is CASSEFPEGMENEQFF. CDR3 bases: TGTGCCAGCAGTGAATTCCCGGAGGGAATGGAAAATGAGCAGTTCTTC.

The chain links TRBV6-1 to TRBJ1-2, with D perhaps TRBD1 (6 bases). In germline, CDR1 is MNHNS, CDR2 SASEGT. V gave up 4 bases and J gave up 3 bases, with 15 bases separating them. There are 15 residues in the CDR3. DNA of the CDR3: TGTGCCAGCAGTGTCAGCACAGGGTTAGACTATGGCTACACCTTC. Translating it yields CASSVSTGLDYGYTF.

This clone was detected once. This chain joins TRBV6-6 and TRBJ1-6; D perhaps matches TRBD1 (5 bases). CDR1 and CDR2 (germline): MNHNY, SVGAGI (reference sequence). V was clipped by 6 bases and J by 9 bases, with 9 bases between them. CDR3 length: 12 amino acids. The CDR3, as DNA: TGTGCCAGCAGGAAACAGGCTTCACCCCTCCACTTT. Amino acid sequence: CASRKQASPLHF.

The chain is built from TRBV6-6 and TRBJ1-3; possible D gene TRBD1, 5 bases. V was shortened by 7 bases and J by 0 bases, with 10 bases between the two germline ends. Germline V gene sequence: CDR1 MNHNY, CDR2 SVGAGI (reference sequence). The CDR3 has 14 residues. CDR3 DNA: TGTGCCAGCACTCTACAGGCCTCTGGAAACACCATATATTTT. Translating it yields CASTLQASGNTIYF.

The V and J genes are TRBV19 and TRBJ1-1, with D possibly matching TRBD1 (5 bases). The CDR3 length is 11 residues. Looked up from germline, CDR1 is LNHDA and CDR2 is SQIVND (reference sequence). Trimming pared 3 bases from V and 8 bases from J, leaving 7 bases between. CDR3: CASSIREEAFF. Written as DNA, the CDR3 is TGTGCCAGTAGTATCAGGGAAGAAGCTTTCTTT.

The chain has TRBV7-9 and TRBJ1-2, with no clear D. Deletions cut 1 base from V and 5 bases from J, with 11 bases between. Germline values: CDR1 SEHNR, CDR2 FQNEAQ (reference sequence). CDR3 length equals 14 residues. CDR3: CASSLESGSYGYTF. CDR3 nucleotide sequence: TGTGCCAGCAGCTTAGAATCCGGGTCATATGGCTACACCTTC.

The CDR3, as DNA: TGTGCCTGGAGTCGAGGACTAGCGGGGCGGGGAGATACGCAGTATTTT. Its translation: CAWSRGLAGRGDTQYF. The gene calls are TRBV30 and TRBJ2-3; TRBD2 matches 12 bases. Germline trimming cut 2 bases from V and 5 bases from J; bases unmatched to any gene: 8. CDR3 length equals 16 residues. The V gene's germline CDR1 is GTSNPN and CDR2 SVGIG (reference sequence).

The chain links TRBV19 to TRBJ2-5, with TRBD2 matching 8 bases. Per germline, CDR1 LNHDA and CDR2 SQIVND (reference sequence). CDR3 length equals 14 residues. J was trimmed by 5 bases and V by 11 bases; bases with no gene match: 13. CDR3 residues: CAAGVGGARETQYF. In DNA, the CDR3 is TGTGCCGCTGGTGTCGGGGGGGCTCGGGAGACCCAGTACTTC.

The rearrangement uses TRBV9 and TRBJ1-6, with TRBD1 matching 8 bases. CDR1 and CDR2 from the germline V gene are SGDLS and YYNGEE. This CDR3 has 14 residues. V shed 3 bases and J 6 bases; nucleotides not matched to a gene: 2. CDR3 DNA sequence: TGTGCCAGCAGCGACAGGGGGAGTAATTCACCCCTCCACTTT. Translating it yields CASSDRGSNSPLHF.

The chain carries TRBV6-5 and TRBJ1-5; TRBD1 matches at 12 bases. Per germline, CDR1 MNHEY and CDR2 SVGAGI. V was pared by 6 bases and J by 6 bases, with 6 bases of the junction left unmatched. The CDR3 extends over 15 amino acids. CDR3 protein: CASRRGQGASQPQHF. The CDR3 nucleotides read TGTGCCAGCAGAAGGGGACAGGGGGCGTCTCAGCCCCAGCATTTT.

The chain links TRBV10-1 to TRBJ1-1; no clear D gene. Trimming pared 3 bases from V and 3 bases from J, leaving 17 bases between. This CDR3 is 16 amino acids long. Germline V lookup: CDR1 WNHNN, CDR2 SYGVQD (reference sequence). The CDR3 reads CASSESGPPGDTEAFF. As DNA, the CDR3 is TGCGCCAGCAGTGAAAGCGGCCCTCCCGGAGACACTGAAGCTTTCTTT.

V gene TRBV27 combines with J gene TRBJ2-3; 7 bases line up with TRBD2. The V segment lost 8 bases and the J segment 5 bases; nucleotides outside the gene matches: 13. This CDR3 region has 15 residues. Germline CDR1 is MNHEY and CDR2 is SMNVEV (reference sequence). Here the CDR3 DNA reads TGTGCCAGCTCCCGGAAGGGCAGGGAGGGAGATACGCAGTATTTT. Amino acids: CASSRKGREGDTQYF.

This rearrangement joins TRBV5-1 to TRBJ2-1; 11 nucleotides agree with TRBD2. V was clipped by 0 bases and J by 6 bases; unmatched bases: 17. This CDR3 spans 20 amino acids. CDR1 and CDR2 from the germline V gene are SGHRS and YFSETQ. The CDR3 region is CASSLAAWLAGGSARNEQFF. CDR3 sequence (DNA): TGCGCCAGCAGCTTGGCGGCGTGGCTAGCGGGGGGCTCCGCACGCAATGAGCAGTTCTTC.

The table lists this clone with a count of one. V is TRBV5-6 and J is TRBJ2-5, with D uncertain. CDR1 and CDR2 (germline): SGHDT, YYEEEE. Trimming removed 4 bases from V and 4 bases from J, with 5 bases in between. This CDR3 is 11 amino acids long. The chain's CDR3 is CASSLVETQYF. CDR3 in DNA: TGTGCCAGCAGCCTAGTAGAGACCCAGTACTTC. The full variable domain, in which reference TRBV5-6 and TRBJ2-5 provide the parts outside the CDR3, is DAGVTQSPTHLIKTRGQQVTLRCSPKSGHDTVSWYQQALGQGPQFIFQYYEEEERQRGNFPDRFSGHQFPNYSSELNVNALLLGDSALYLCASSLVETQYFGPGTRLLVL.

As regards this clone: The junction does not match germline at one end; this may be a read error. V usage is TRBV4-2 and J usage is TRBJ1-5; D is unresolved. CDR3 length: 13 amino acids. Germline values: CDR1 LGHNA, CDR2 YNFKEQ. CDR3 loop: CASSEDFDQPQHF. The CDR3 bases are TGTGCCAGCAGCGAAGACTTTGATCAGCCCCAGCATTTT.

The genes are TRBV6-5 and TRBJ2-7; TRBD2 aligns across 7 bases. CDR1 MNHEY and CDR2 SVGAGI come from the germline V gene. The V and J ends lost 7 bases and 4 bases, in that order; junction bases with no gene match: 7. The CDR3 loop spans 13 amino acids. The CDR3 bases are TGTGCCAGCACTTCCGGGACTACATACGAGCAGTACTTC. Encoded protein: CASTSGTTYEQYF.

V usage is TRBV13 and J usage is TRBJ2-7; D remains unclear. There are 11 residues in the CDR3. The germline CDR1 and CDR2 sequences are PRHDT and FYEKMQ (reference sequence). V was clipped by 3 bases and J by 2 bases, with 2 bases between them. The CDR3 DNA sequence: TGTGCCAGCAGCTTCGCCTACGAGCAGTACTTC. Amino acids: CASSFAYEQYF.

The rearrangement uses TRBV7-9 and TRBJ1-2; D unclear. The CDR3 covers 14 residues. Germline lookup yields CDR1 SEHNR and CDR2 FQNEAQ (reference sequence). V was pared by 8 bases and J by 4 bases, with 17 bases between. CDR3 nucleotides: TGTGCCAGCGGCTACCTCGGGAATTTCTATGGCTACACCTTC. The encoded protein is CASGYLGNFYGYTF.

V is TRBV7-9 and J is TRBJ2-1; 12 bases are a match to TRBD2. CDR1 and CDR2 from the germline V gene are SEHNR and FQNEAQ (reference sequence). The CDR3 runs 15 residues. V gave up 5 bases and J gave up 9 bases; unmatched junction bases: 8. For the CDR3, the DNA is TGTGCCAGCAGCCGAAGACTAGCGGGAGTGCCTGAGCAGTTCTTC. It specifies CASSRRLAGVPEQFF.

V and J are TRBV19 and TRBJ1-1; the D gene is possibly TRBD1 (5 bases). The CDR3 has 14 amino acids. CDR1 is LNHDA and CDR2 is SQIVND in the germline V gene (reference sequence). Trimming cost V 3 bases and J 5 bases, with 13 bases left between them. The CDR3 protein is CASSIRGGNTEAFF. CDR3 in DNA: TGTGCCAGTAGTATTCGCGGGGGGAATACTGAAGCTTTCTTT. Full variable domain (missing parts from reference TRBV19 and TRBJ1-1): DGGITQSPKYLFRKEGQNVTLSCEQNLNHDAMYWYRQDPGQGLRLIYYSQIVNDFQKGDIAEGYSVSREKKESFPLTVTSAQKNPTAFYLCASSIRGGNTEAFFGQGTRLTVV.

Remarks on this clone: A read error may produce the germline difference seen at one junction end. The chain employs TRBV6-5 and TRBJ2-7, with unresolved D. Germline loops: CDR1 MNHEY, CDR2 SVGAGI. There are 15 residues in the CDR3. CDR3 loop: CASSYSLGTSYEQYF. DNA of the CDR3: TGTGCCAGCAGCTACTCCTTGGGCACCTCCTACGAGCAGTACTTC.

The gene calls are TRBV5-1 and TRBJ1-2; D possibly corresponds to TRBD1 (6 bases). Germline loops: CDR1 SGHRS, CDR2 YFSETQ. V lost 4 bases and J 3 bases, leaving 19 bases between the germline ends. CDR3 length equals 16 residues. In DNA form, the CDR3 reads TGCGCCAGCAGCCCGCTTTATCAGGACAGCGACTATGGCTACACCTTC. It is translated as CASSPLYQDSDYGYTF.

J is TRBJ2-7 and V is TRBV7-2, with TRBD2 identical over 9 bases. Looked up from germline, CDR1 is SGHTA and CDR2 is FQGNSA. The ends lost 5 bases at V and 3 bases at J; junction bases unmatched: 11. The CDR3 runs 16 residues. This CDR3 is CASSERSGSSYYEQYF. CDR3 nucleotide sequence: TGTGCCAGCAGCGAGCGTAGCGGGAGTTCGTACTACGAGCAGTACTTC.

The gene calls are TRBV5-1 and TRBJ2-3; 9 bases map to TRBD2. Germline values: CDR1 SGHRS, CDR2 YFSETQ. Trimming took 6 bases from V and 4 from J; bases not matched to a gene: 6. The CDR3 extends over 14 amino acids. CDR3 region: CASTLSGRSDTQYF. The CDR3 nucleotides read TGCGCCAGCACCCTTAGCGGGAGATCAGATACGCAGTATTTT.